One T cell receptor beta chain is described in this entry. This clonotype occurred once. This receptor's antigen is unknown. The record has no base qualities; no much larger clone is one base away. One read alone is weak evidence. The data stem from a study of blood T cells in healthy people across ages (dated by TCRdb to between 2014 and 2016). In the study overall: In model experiments, template switching captured about one uniquely barcoded TCR beta cDNA molecule for every two T cells. Using deep sequencing normalized with unique cDNA molecular identifiers, the study measured how TCR beta repertoire diversity changes with age. For two donors (one aged 18 to 29 and one aged 80 or older), the study analyzed two additional independent replicas of 1 million unique cDNA reads from the same blood draw. To avoid experimental bias, donors of different ages were spread randomly across the sequencing lanes. Four age groups were formed from the donors: young (average 16 years), middle-aged (approximately 39), aged (around 62) and long-lived (about 75). Beyond this particular receptor, the publication reports: Estimates of total diversity based on one million sequenced T cells were regarded as lower bounds and as underestimates. As age increased, observed TCR beta diversity per million T cells dropped in a roughly linear way, and a significant reduction was already evident by age about 40. A strong correlation was found between observed TCR beta diversity and the percentage of naive T cells measured by flow cytometry. The long-lived group showed more naive CD4+ T cells, fewer expanded clones and increased TCR diversity than the aged group, suggesting age selection. Because donor CMV infection status was unknown, age-related changes in expanded clonotypes were potentially confounded. Bulk unsorted PBMC profiling prevented conclusive comparison of naive and antigen-experienced compartments.

The library was obtained by 5' RACE. The listed sequencing device is Illumina HiSeq 2500. A second PCR of about 7 to 12 cycles was run with a J-beta primer mix and a sample-barcoded 5' primer. A template-switch 5' adaptor carrying 12 random nucleotides introduced a unique molecular identifier onto each TCR beta cDNA molecule. At least 2.5 million CDR3-containing paired-end reads were obtained from each sample. The Mint cDNA synthesis kit, primed by a TRBC-specific oligonucleotide, was used to synthesize first-strand cDNA from all RNA. Following uracil-DNA glycosylase treatment, a first 18-cycle PCR with universal primers M1SS and BC2_uni_R was performed on all cDNA. The original methods were these. For normalization, 1 million high-quality reads, each with a distinct molecular identifier, were randomly selected from each sample. Reads with shared molecular identifiers were discarded instead of being binned into consensus sequences. MiTCR, run with a Q25 quality threshold and the strictest error-elimination algorithm, handled CDR3 identification, clonotype clustering and error correction. A nonparametric unseen species model with Euler transformation was used to estimate lower-bound total TCR beta diversity. TCRdb reran the public reads through fastp at Q25 and MiXCR, keeping productive beta chains. A single entry per CDR3 protein holds the most common genes and DNA from its merged rows. The V and J calls reflect TCRdb's pipeline rather than the authors' work. Counted in this sample were about 730,000 distinct CDR3 sequences; roughly 44% of them appeared once. Of the sample, under 25% is held by the ten largest clones.

The 39 donors, aged roughly 6 to 90 years, were systemically healthy Caucasian individuals from Russia. Ten milliliters of peripheral blood were drawn from each donor into EDTA-treated Vacutainer tubes. Ficoll-Paque density-gradient centrifugation was used to isolate PBMCs, with at least 7 million per sample. Trizol reagent was used to extract total RNA from the PBMCs, yielding at least 6 micrograms per sample. For every donor, flow cytometry on a PBMC aliquot measured the percentage of naive CD45RAhigh/CD27high T cells. Based on the germline V gene, the CDR1 and CDR2 sequences are ENHRY and SYGVKD. The V and J ends are trimmed by 2 bases and 7 bases, leaving 20 bases between them. From its cysteine to its phenylalanine, the CDR3 spans 16 amino acids. Just the 48-base CDR3 DNA is kept, in frame starting at base 1.

The sequence came from an older woman in good health. This receptor chain uses TRBV10-3 and TRBJ1-2; tentative D gene TRBD1, with 6 bases matching. Sequenced material: blood. The CDR3 corresponds to CAISEPEIQGFRGYTF. In nucleotide form, the sequence is TGTGCCATCAGTGAGCCGGAAATACAGGGCTTTCGTGGCTACACCTTC.